This TCR beta chain was identified during a study of T-cell memory formation after mild COVID-19. Study outcomes and limitations: There was a balanced CD4/CD8 profile in clones contracting day 15 to 85, and later expanders leaned CD4+. Cross-reactive memory seemingly joined, as some responding clones were found in pre-infection memory.

Using constant-segment primers, 5'RACE produced TCR alpha and TCR beta cDNA libraries carrying sample barcodes and UMIs. Via MiXCR, TCRdb re-called the 5' RACE reads, giving one row per CDR3 protein. The sample records just under 350,000 distinct CDR3 sequences, 10% to 15% being singletons. As concerns this clonotype: Its antigen is undetermined.

V was cut by 2 bases and J by 3 bases, with 13 bases left in between. CDR1 is MDHEN, CDR2 SYDVKM, per germline. CDR3 size: 15 residues. This clonotype originated in a man between 18 and 29 years old who had mild COVID-19 (a few samples of this study predate the infection). Cell type and time point are not known. The V and J genes are TRBV28 and TRBJ1-2; no definite D call. The sequenced material came from PBMCs or a T cell subset sorted from them (not recorded which). The CDR3 sequence: CASSLPREIHYGYTF. DNA of the CDR3: TGTGCCAGCAGTTTACCACGGGAAATTCACTATGGCTACACCTTC.